The rows below give T cell receptor beta chains drawn from one sample of a study of prognosis after radiotherapy for stage I lung cancer. Via MiXCR, TCRdb re-called the multiplex PCR reads, giving one row per CDR3 protein. In the table there are over 50,000 distinct CDR3 sequences, roughly 35% of which are singletons. Sequenced material: PBMCs, taken before or after stereotactic body radiation therapy (not recorded which). The receptors stem from a donor aged 50 or older with non-small cell lung cancer. The CDR3 runs from the conserved cysteine through the conserved F or W. A D gene is named only where the DNA matches it firmly. The size entry is marked missing in some rows and otherwise reads once, few, many or a size class.

j_gene | abundance | d_gene | v_gene | CDR3nt | CDR3aa
TRBJ1-5 | many | - | TRBV6-1 | TGTGCCACGCGCCTTGAGGGCAATCAGCCCCAGCATTTT | CATRLEGNQPQHF
TRBJ2-5 | few | - | TRBV6-1 | TGTGCCAGCAGTCAAAACTTGGCGGCAAAAGAGACCCAGTACTTC | CASSQNLAAKETQYF
TRBJ2-5 | many | - | TRBV5-5 | TGTGCCAGCAACGGGCGGGGAGAGACCCAGTACTTC | CASNGRGETQYF
TRBJ1-2 | - | TRBD1 | TRBV20-1 | TGCAGTGCTCGACCAGGGGGCGGCTATGGCTACACCTTC | CSARPGGGYGYTF
TRBJ2-3 | - | - | TRBV20-1 | TGCAGTGCTACCCCCGCGGGACTTATCACAGATACGCAGTATTTT | CSATPAGLITDTQYF
TRBJ1-1 | many | - | TRBV6-2/TRBV6-3 | TGTGCCAGCAGGCGGAGCGGGACGGCGAACACTGAAGCTTTCTTT | CASRRSGTANTEAFF
TRBJ2-5 | many | TRBD1 | TRBV6-5 | TGTGCCAGCAGTTGGGACAGGGGGCAAGAGACCCAGTACTTC | CASSWDRGQETQYF
TRBJ1-3 | many | - | TRBV6-1 | TGTGCCAGCAGTGTGGGGGGATCTGGAAACACCATATATTTT | CASSVGGSGNTIYF
TRBJ2-2 | many | TRBD2 | TRBV6-1 | TGTGCCAGCATTCGAGTAGCGGGAGGGATGGCCGGGGAGCTGTTTTTT | CASIRVAGGMAGELFF
TRBJ1-1 | many | - | TRBV9 | TGTGCCAGCAGCTCCAGTAGAGTGAACACTGAAGCTTTCTTT | CASSSSRVNTEAFF
TRBJ2-5 | many | TRBD1 | TRBV20-1 | TGCAGTGCTATGTCCGGGACAGGGGGTGGAAGCACCCAGTACTTC | CSAMSGTGGGSTQYF
TRBJ1-2 | - | - | TRBV24-1 | TGTGCCACCAGTGCGCAGGGGTATGTCTACACCTTC | CATSAQGYVYTF
TRBJ2-7 | many | TRBD2 | TRBV7-9 | TGTGCCAGCAGCGGACTAGCGGGGCGAGGGGAGCAGTACTTC | CASSGLAGRGEQYF
TRBJ1-4 | - | - | TRBV7-9 | TGTGCCAGCAGCCTTAAATCAGGGAATTTTGAAAAACTGTTTTTT | CASSLKSGNFEKLFF
TRBJ2-1 | many | TRBD2 | TRBV19 | TGTGCCAGTAGTTTAAACGGGAGGGGCTACAATGAGCAGTTCTTC | CASSLNGRGYNEQFF
TRBJ2-1 | many | - | TRBV6-1 | TGTGCCAGCACCGGGCGTAATGAGCAGTTCTTC | CASTGRNEQFF
TRBJ2-2 | - | - | TRBV2 | TGTGTCAGCCGGAGGCAAACGACAGGGGAGCTGTTTTTT | CVSRRQTTGELFF
TRBJ1-4 | many | - | TRBV19 | TGTGCCAGTTCCGTGGCGTCTAGGAATGAAAAACTGTTTTTT | CASSVASRNEKLFF
TRBJ2-7 | many | TRBD2 | TRBV7-9 | TGTGCCAGCAGCCCTATCGGGACTAGGTCCTACGAGCAGTACTTC | CASSPIGTRSYEQYF
TRBJ1-4 | many | TRBD1 | TRBV9 | TGTGCCAGCAGCACTTGGACAGGGAGAGGGGAAAAACTGTTTTTT | CASSTWTGRGEKLFF
TRBJ2-5 | - | - | TRBV11-3 | TGTGCCAGCAGGAGGGAGAAAGAGACCCAGTACTTC | CASRREKETQYF
TRBJ2-5 | - | - | TRBV20-1 | TGCAGTGATAGAGACCTAGTTCGGAAGACCCAGTACTTC | CSDRDLVRKTQYF
TRBJ1-2 | many | TRBD1 | TRBV4-2 | TGTGCCAGCAGCCAGGGGACAGACTCTAACTATGGCTACACCTTC | CASSQGTDSNYGYTF
TRBJ1-2 | many | TRBD1 | TRBV20-1 | TGCAGTGCTAGTCACGGGACAGCCAACTATGGCTACACCTTC | CSASHGTANYGYTF
TRBJ2-1 | many | TRBD1 | TRBV5-6 | TGTGCCAGCAGCCTACAGGGGGCATTACCCAGTGAGCAGTTCTTC | CASSLQGALPSEQFF
TRBJ1-1 | - | - | TRBV10-3 | TGTGCCATCAGTGACCGCCTGGCGCGTCTCGATAAAGCTTTCTTT | CAISDRLARLDKAFF
TRBJ2-7 | - | - | TRBV20-1 | TGCAGTGCTAGAGAGGGGGTGGGGGGCGGGGGCGCCTACGAGCAGTACTTC | CSAREGVGGGGAYEQYF
TRBJ2-3 | many | TRBD2 | TRBV7-9 | TGTGCCAGCACCATCTGGGGGGGTGGCACAGATACGCAGTATTTT | CASTIWGGGTDTQYF
TRBJ2-7 | - | - | TRBV20-1 | TGCAGTGCTAGAGCCGTCCGCCCTAGGGGTGTTTACTCCTACGAGCAGTACTTC | CSARAVRPRGVYSYEQYF
TRBJ1-2 | many | - | TRBV3-1 | TGTGCCAGCAGCCAAGATCGGACTGGCTACACCTTC | CASSQDRTGYTF
TRBJ2-1 | - | - | TRBV5-6 | TGTGCCAGCAGCTTGGAACTAGTTGGATCTAATGAGCAGTTCTTC | CASSLELVGSNEQFF
TRBJ2-3 | many | TRBD2 | TRBV5-1 | TGCGCCAGCAGCCTCATGCGGGGGAGCACAGATACGCAGTATTTT | CASSLMRGSTDTQYF
TRBJ2-1 | many | TRBD2 | TRBV7-9 | TGTGCCAGCAGCCTGGGGGGGACTAGCGGTACTGAGCAGTTCTTC | CASSLGGTSGTEQFF
TRBJ2-2 | - | - | TRBV28 | TGTGCCAGCAGTGGTCCTGGGGTAGGAATCGGGGAGCTGTTTTTT | CASSGPGVGIGELFF
TRBJ1-4 | many | - | TRBV20-1 | TGCAGTGCTAGAGATCAGGGCCGGCTAAATGAAAAACTGTTTTTT | CSARDQGRLNEKLFF
TRBJ2-2 | - | TRBD1 | TRBV5-1 | TGCGCCAGCAGCTTGCTCGGACAGGCCAACACCGGGGAGCTGTTTTTT | CASSLLGQANTGELFF
TRBJ2-7 | many | - | TRBV24-1 | TGTGCCACCAGTTCCTCTGGGGACTTTAGTTACGAGCAGTACTTC | CATSSSGDFSYEQYF
TRBJ2-3 | - | TRBD2 | TRBV6-5 | TGTGCCAGCAGTTACCTTCGGACTAGCTGGAACACATATACGCAGTATTTT | CASSYLRTSWNTYTQYF
TRBJ2-3 | many | - | TRBV5-1 | TGCGCCAGCAGCCTGGGGTTGGGGGGCACAGATACGCAGTATTTT | CASSLGLGGTDTQYF
TRBJ2-7 | many | TRBD1 | TRBV10-3 | TGTGCCATCAGGGGCGGTGACAGGGGGCTCAACGAGCAGTACTTC | CAIRGGDRGLNEQYF